This T cell receptor (beta chain) was found in a study of CD8 T cells in Susac syndrome. After extraction with the RNeasy kit, roughly 0.45 to 1 ug of the RNA was reverse transcribed using random hexamers. TCRdb used MiXCR to reprocess the immunoSEQ multiplex PCR reads, holding one entry per CDR3 protein. The sample shows about 160,000 distinct CDR3 sequences, around 92% of them seen only once. This TCR derives from a human donor in good health. The sequencing input was CD4+ T cells from PBMCs.

CDR3 amino acids: CASSQRPSGETQYF. The DNA for the CDR3 is TGCGCCAGCAGCCAGCGACCATCGGGGGAGACCCAGTACTTC. V is TRBV5-1 and J is TRBJ2-5; D might be TRBD2 (5 bases). The CDR3 totals 14 residues. Trimming took off 4 bases at V and 5 bases at J, with 15 bases between the two ends. CDR1 SGHRS and CDR2 YFSETQ come from the germline V gene. Drawing the rest from reference TRBV5-1 and TRBJ2-5, the complete variable domain is KAGVTQTPRYLIKTRGQQVTLSCSPISGHRSVSWYQQTPGQGLQFLFEYFSETQRNKGNFPGRFSGRQFSNSRSEMNVSTLELGDSALYLCASSQRPSGETQYFGPGTRLLVL.